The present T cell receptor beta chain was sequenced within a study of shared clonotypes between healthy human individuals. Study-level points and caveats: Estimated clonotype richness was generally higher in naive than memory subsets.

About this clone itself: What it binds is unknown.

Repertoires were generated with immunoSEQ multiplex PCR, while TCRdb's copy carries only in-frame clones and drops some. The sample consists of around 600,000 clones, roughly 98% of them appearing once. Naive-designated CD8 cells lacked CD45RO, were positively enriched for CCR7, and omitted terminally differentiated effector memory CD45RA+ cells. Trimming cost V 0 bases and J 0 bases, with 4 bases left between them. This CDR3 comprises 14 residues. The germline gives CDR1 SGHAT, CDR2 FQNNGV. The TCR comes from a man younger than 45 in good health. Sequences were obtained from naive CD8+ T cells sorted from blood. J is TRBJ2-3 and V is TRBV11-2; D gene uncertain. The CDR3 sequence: CASSLETSTDTQYF. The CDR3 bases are TGTGCCAGCAGCTTAGAGACTAGCACAGATACGCAGTATTTT.